What follows is one TCR beta chain and its context. Its antigen is currently unknown. Next came a second PCR, run for about 7 to 12 cycles, which used a sample-barcoded 5' primer along with a J-beta primer mix. TCRdb re-derived calls from the 5' RACE reads in MiXCR, one entry per CDR3 protein. In the table there are roughly 1,700,000 distinct CDR3 sequences, roughly 28% of which are singletons. The sample comes from a study of blood T cells in healthy people across ages. Study-wide findings and caveats: Versus aged donors, long-lived donors had higher diversity and more naive CD4+ cells.

The junction had 7 bases not matched to a gene; V was cut back by 4 bases and J by 7 bases. CDR1 is SGHRS and CDR2 is YFSETQ in the germline V gene. The CDR3 is 14 amino acids. Sequencing used blood. V is TRBV5-1 and J is TRBJ2-5, with 10 bases that match TRBD1. The clonotype originates from a woman aged 25 to 39 in good health. CDR3 sequence reads: CASSATGGDGTQYF. CDR3 DNA: TGCGCCAGCAGCGCGACAGGGGGCGACGGGACCCAGTACTTC.